This T cell receptor beta chain was recorded in a study of blood T cell repertoires in COVID-19 (dated by TCRdb to 2018 to 2020). Background for the entire study: Samples from collaborators originated in the United States, Italy and Spain and spanned both the acute and convalescent phases of COVID-19. The prospective study material was composed of cDNA or gDNA derived from T cells, B-cell-depleted T cells, or PBMCs. Subjects who had been exposed to COVID-19, were actively infected with it, or had recovered from it provided the deeply sampled blood TCRbeta repertoires that made up the dataset. The repertoires were made available in a free public database intended to serve as a resource for research on the immune response to SARS-CoV-2. Samples came from the ongoing ImmuneRACE study (first 160 participants) plus 1,254 subjects from 6 global collaborators. A de-identified subject ID, COVID-19 status, age in years and sex were almost always included in the sample metadata. Where HLA class I and class II types were available, the types were taken from metadata supplied by the sample provider, not from assay-based typing.

As for this clone: It lacks a known antigen. Qualities for individual bases were not recorded, and no much larger clone is one base off.

Enrolling through a virtual design, the prospective study's participants ranged in age from about 18 to 89 years and lived across roughly 23 United States geographic areas. Cohort assignment in the prospective study relied on participant-reported clinical history from a screening survey and a study questionnaire. Exposed participants had been in contact, within 2 weeks of entering the study, with a person who had a PCR-confirmed or clinician-diagnosed case of COVID-19. Each participant in the prospective study had whole blood, serum and a nasopharyngeal or oropharyngeal swab collected by mobile phlebotomists. Additional blood draws and questionnaires over an approximately two-month period could optionally be provided by prospective study participants. Blood samples from the prospective study were shipped frozen or at room temperature prior to DNA extraction. Paper-wide results and their limitations: Clinical and demographic metadata were provided uncurated, with the amount varying by source and participant.

V is cut back by 0 bases and J by 6 bases, with 10 bases in the junction unmatched. From cysteine to phenylalanine, the CDR3 is 16 amino acids long. The DNA shown is the 48-base CDR3, in frame from base 1. Based on the germline V gene, the CDR1 and CDR2 sequences are SQVTM and ANQGSEA. The immunoSEQ Assay, a bias-controlled multiplex PCR, was used to amplify TCRbeta CDR3 regions from genomic DNA. From the authors' description of their analysis: The number of nucleated cells in each sample was estimated from the amplification of reference gene primers within the assay. To quantify the absolute abundance of each unique TCRbeta CDR3 rearrangement, sequence reads were collapsed and filtered. For each sample, productive Simpson clonality was calculated as the square root of Simpson's diversity index over productive rearrangements. Not all clones reach the TCRdb copy of this immuneACCESS table, which keeps in-frame sequences only. Checked studies attribute under half of the gap to unresolved V genes and leave the rest unexplained. That table furnishes V, J and clone size, whereas the DNA furnished D and trimming. This sample has around 140,000 clones in its table, and roughly 90% of those were observed once. The ten most abundant clones make up less than 5% of the sample.

The source is a woman aged 40 to 55 who had been exposed to COVID-19. The rearrangement combines TRBV29-1 with TRBJ1-1; TRBD1 aligns with 10 central bases. Sequenced: PBMCs or T cells enriched from blood (not recorded which). The encoded CDR3 is CSVEDPDRGPGAEAFF. The DNA sequence is as follows: TGCAGCGTTGAAGATCCAGACAGGGGGCCGGGGGCTGAAGCTTTCTTT. Outside the CDR3, residues come from the reference TRBV29-1 and TRBJ1-1 proteins, so the full variable domain is: SAVISQKPSRDICQRGTSLTIQCQVDSQVTMMFWYRQQPGQSLTLIATANQGSEATYESGFVIDKFPISRPNLTFSTLTVSNMSPEDSSIYLCSVEDPDRGPGAEAFFGQGTRLTVV.